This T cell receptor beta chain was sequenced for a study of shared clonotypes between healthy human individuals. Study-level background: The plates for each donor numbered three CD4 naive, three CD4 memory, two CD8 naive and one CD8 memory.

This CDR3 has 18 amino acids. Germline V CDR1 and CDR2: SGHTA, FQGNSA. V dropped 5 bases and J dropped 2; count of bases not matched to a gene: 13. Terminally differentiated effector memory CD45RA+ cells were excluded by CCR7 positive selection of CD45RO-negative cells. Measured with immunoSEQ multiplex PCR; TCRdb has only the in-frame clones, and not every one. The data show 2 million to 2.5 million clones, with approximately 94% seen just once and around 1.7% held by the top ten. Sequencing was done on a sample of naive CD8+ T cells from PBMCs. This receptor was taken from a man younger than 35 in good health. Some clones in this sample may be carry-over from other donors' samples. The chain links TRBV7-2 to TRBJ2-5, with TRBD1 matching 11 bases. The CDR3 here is CASSTGQGASGQQETQYF. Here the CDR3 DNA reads TGTGCCAGCAGCACCGGACAGGGGGCGTCGGGGCAACAAGAGACCCAGTACTTC.